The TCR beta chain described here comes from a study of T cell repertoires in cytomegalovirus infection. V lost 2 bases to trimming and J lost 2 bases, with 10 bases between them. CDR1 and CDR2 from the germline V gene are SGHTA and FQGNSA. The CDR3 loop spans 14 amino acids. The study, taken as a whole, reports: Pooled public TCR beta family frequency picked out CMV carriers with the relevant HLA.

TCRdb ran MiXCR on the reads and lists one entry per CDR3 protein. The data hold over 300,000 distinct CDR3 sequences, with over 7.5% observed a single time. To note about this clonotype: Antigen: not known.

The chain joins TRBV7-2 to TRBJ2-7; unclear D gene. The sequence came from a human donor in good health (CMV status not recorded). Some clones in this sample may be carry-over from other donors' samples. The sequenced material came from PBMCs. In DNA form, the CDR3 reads TGTGCCAGCAGCTTAACGTCTATTACCTACGAGCAGTACTTC. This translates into CASSLTSITYEQYF.